The 12 T cell receptor beta chains below come from one sample, sequenced in a study of blood T cell repertoires in COVID-19. Here immunoSEQ multiplex PCR was the method, and the copy in TCRdb shows in-frame clones only, minus some. The sample has 110,000 or so clones, nearly 90% seen once. The sample comprised peripheral blood. These TCRs come from a woman in her 70s who had recovered from COVID-19.

The chain has TRBV19 and TRBJ1-5, with a weak D call TRBD1 (5 bases). This CDR3 comprises 16 residues. V was clipped by 1 base and J by 2 bases, with 12 bases between them. The V gene's germline CDR1 is LNHDA and CDR2 SQIVND (reference sequence). This CDR3 reads CASSIVGQGGNQPQHF. Written as DNA, the CDR3 is TGTGCCAGTAGTATAGTTGGGCAGGGCGGCAATCAGCCCCAGCATTTT.

The rearrangement uses TRBV30 and TRBJ1-2, with TRBD1 matching 8 bases. Trimming at V came to 1 base and at J to 4 bases, leaving 8 bases not matched to a gene. The CDR3 contains 15 residues. The germline V gene has CDR1 GTSNPN and CDR2 SVGIG (reference sequence). In nucleotides, the CDR3 is TGTGCCTGGAGTGCCCCCCAGACAGGGGTCTATGGCTACACCTTC. This codes for CAWSAPQTGVYGYTF.

This chain joins TRBV15 and TRBJ2-7, with 12 bases identical to TRBD2. After removal of 5 bases from V and 4 bases from J, the junction contained 9 bases not matched to a gene. Germline CDR1 LNHNV, CDR2 YYDKDF (reference sequence). The CDR3 totals 16 residues. CDR3 coding DNA: TGTGCCACCAGCGGCCTACCCGGGACTAGCGGGTACGAGCAGTACTTC. Translation: CATSGLPGTSGYEQYF.

This sequence joins TRBV11-2 and TRBJ2-3, with TRBD2 identical over 9 bases. After removal of 4 bases from V and 1 base from J, the junction contained 12 bases not matched to a gene. The CDR3 has 18 residues. Germline loops: CDR1 SGHAT, CDR2 FQNNGV. The CDR3 DNA follows: TGTGCCAGCAGCTCCCCACGGACTTTAGCGGGGGGCACAGATACGCAGTATTTT. Translating gives CASSSPRTLAGGTDTQYF.

The CDR3 nucleotides read TGCAGCGGACTCGGATCTAGCGGGAGGGAGGTAGCCAAAAACATTCAGTACTTC. Translating it yields CSGLGSSGREVAKNIQYF. The V gene is TRBV29-1, the J gene TRBJ2-4; 12 positions match TRBD2. This CDR3 is 18 amino acids long. J lost 0 bases, V lost 7 bases, and 13 bases had no gene match. Germline V gene lookup returns CDR1 SQVTM and CDR2 ANQGSEA.

The rearrangement joins TRBV5-6 to TRBJ2-5; 13 bases match TRBD2. V trimming: 0 bases; J trimming: 2 bases; junction bases outside the gene matches: 4. CDR3 length: 17 amino acids. In germline, CDR1 is SGHDT, CDR2 YYEEEE. This CDR3 is CASSLAGLAGDQETQYF. The DNA of the CDR3 is TGTGCCAGCAGCTTGGCAGGACTAGCGGGGGATCAAGAGACCCAGTACTTC.

The chain links TRBV9 to TRBJ2-5; D remains ambiguous. The CDR3 covers 14 residues. From germline, CDR1 is SGDLS and CDR2 YYNGEE. Trimming pared 1 base from V and 5 bases from J, leaving 12 bases between. The CDR3 reads CASSVSPAVETQYF. The CDR3 region has the DNA TGTGCCAGCAGCGTAAGCCCCGCCGTGGAGACCCAGTACTTC.

This chain joins TRBV10-2 and TRBJ1-3; weak D call: TRBD1 (5 bases). The length of the CDR3 is 13 residues. V was trimmed by 8 bases and J by 1 base, leaving 9 bases between them. From germline, CDR1 is WSHSY and CDR2 SAAADI. CDR3 DNA: TGCGCCAGCCAGGGCTTTTCTGGAAACACCATATATTTT. Translation: CASQGFSGNTIYF.

This rearrangement joins TRBV27 to TRBJ1-2, with a possible D match to TRBD1 (5 bases). The CDR3 consists of 14 residues. Trimming shortened V by 2 bases and J by 2 bases, and 9 bases separated the two germline ends. The germline V gene encodes CDR1 MNHEY and CDR2 SMNVEV (reference sequence). DNA for the CDR3: TGTGCCAGCAGTTTAAAGGGGCGGAACTATGGCTACACCTTC. It translates to CASSLKGRNYGYTF.

The chain links TRBV10-3 to TRBJ2-1; TRBD2 matches at 14 bases. CDR1 and CDR2 (germline): ENHRY, SYGVKD. The CDR3 is 15 amino acids. V shed 5 bases, J shed 7 bases, and the junction held 4 bases outside the gene matches. The DNA of the CDR3 is TGTGCCATCAGTCGGACTAGCGGGGGGAATAATGAGCAGTTCTTC. This gives the protein CAISRTSGGNNEQFF.

The CDR3 region is CACLRDYYGYTF. The CDR3 coding sequence is TGTGCCTGCCTCCGGGATTACTATGGCTACACCTTC. This chain joins TRBV30 and TRBJ1-2; no clear D gene. Trimming stripped 6 bases from V and 3 bases from J, with 11 bases between. The CDR3 is made up of 12 amino acids. The germline gives CDR1 GTSNPN, CDR2 SVGIG (reference sequence).

This sequence joins TRBV3-1 (or the pseudogene TRBV3-2) and TRBJ2-1; 10 nucleotides align to TRBD2. CDR1 and CDR2 (germline): LGHDT, YNNKEL (reference sequence). The V and J ends lost 0 bases and 5 bases, in that order; junction bases with no gene match: 13. The CDR3 loop spans 19 amino acids. The CDR3 bases are TGTGCCAGCAGCCAAGATCTTTTAGCTAGCGGGAGATCACACAATGAGCAGTTCTTC. It encodes CASSQDLLASGRSHNEQFF.